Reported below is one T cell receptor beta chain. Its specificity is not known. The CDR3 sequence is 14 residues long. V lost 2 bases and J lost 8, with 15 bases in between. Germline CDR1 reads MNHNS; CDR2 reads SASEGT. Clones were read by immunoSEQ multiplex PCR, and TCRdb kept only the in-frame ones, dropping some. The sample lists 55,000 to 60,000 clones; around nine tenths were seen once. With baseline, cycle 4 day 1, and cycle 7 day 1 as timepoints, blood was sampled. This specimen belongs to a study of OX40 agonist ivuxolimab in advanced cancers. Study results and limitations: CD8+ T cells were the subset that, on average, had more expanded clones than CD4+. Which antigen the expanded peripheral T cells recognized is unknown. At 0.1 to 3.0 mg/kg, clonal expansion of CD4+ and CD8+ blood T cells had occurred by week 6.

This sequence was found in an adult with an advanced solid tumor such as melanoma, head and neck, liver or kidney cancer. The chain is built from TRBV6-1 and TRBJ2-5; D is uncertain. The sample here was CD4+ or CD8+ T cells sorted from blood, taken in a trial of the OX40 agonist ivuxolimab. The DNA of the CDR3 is TGTGCCAGCAGTGAACTATCTAGGTGGGGAACCCAGTACTTC. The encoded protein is CASSELSRWGTQYF.